Listed below are T cell receptor beta chains from one sample, sequenced in a study of blood T cell repertoires in COVID-19. The repertoire was sequenced with immunoSEQ multiplex PCR; TCRdb's copy has only in-frame clones and lacks some. The sample lists roughly 480,000 clones, 85% to 90% occurring once. The sequenced sample was peripheral blood. Receptors originate from a man aged 18 to 29 with COVID-19, enrolled during active disease. CDR3s include the opening cysteine and the closing phenylalanine or tryptophan. The order of the fields is clone size, J gene, D gene, V gene, CDR3 DNA, CDR3 protein. The D gene is left open where the match is weak. A clone size is listed for some rows: how often the clone was seen (once, few, many), or a class if it is expanded.

many,TRBJ2-7,TRBD1,TRBV19,TGTGCCACTGCGGACAGGGAGGTGCAGTACTTC,CATADREVQYF
-,TRBJ2-7,TRBD2,TRBV19,TGTGCCAGTAGAGCCACCGGGACTAGTTTTGAGCAGTACTTC,CASRATGTSFEQYF
once,TRBJ2-1,TRBD1,TRBV6-5,TGTGCCAGCAGTTCCCGACTTACAGGGGGCCGTGAGCAGTTCTTC,CASSSRLTGGREQFF
-,TRBJ1-1,-,TRBV3-1/TRBV3-2,TGTGCCAGCAGCCTCAGGCTTGGCGAAGCTTTCTTT,CASSLRLGEAFF
-,TRBJ2-7,TRBD1,TRBV4-2,TGTGCCAGCAGCCGGGGGGACAGGGGGTACGAGCAGTACTTC,CASSRGDRGYEQYF
once,TRBJ2-1,-,TRBV3-1/TRBV3-2,TGTGCCAGCAGCCAGCAGCTGGGCCCCTACAATGAGCAGTTCTTC,CASSQQLGPYNEQFF
-,TRBJ2-4,-,TRBV6-5,TGTGCCAGCAGTCTCTCGCAGTTTCGAAACATTCAGTACTTC,CASSLSQFRNIQYF
-,TRBJ2-1,TRBD1,TRBV11-1,TGTGCCAGCAGCTTAGCGAGGGGACAGGGAGGTAATGAGCAGTTCTTC,CASSLARGQGGNEQFF
-,TRBJ1-5,-,TRBV15,TGTGCCACCCCCAACCATGATTTAGCCAATCAGCCCCAGCATTTT,CATPNHDLANQPQHF
-,TRBJ2-2,-,TRBV9,TGTGCCAGCAGCGTTAAAGCCTTGGCAGGGAACACCGGGGAGCTGTTTTTT,CASSVKALAGNTGELFF
-,TRBJ2-1,-,TRBV6-5,TGTGCCAGCAGACCCCCGGGACTTGCTAATGAGCAGTTCTTC,CASRPPGLANEQFF
-,TRBJ2-3,TRBD2,TRBV3-1/TRBV3-2,TGTGCCAGCAGCCAGGGGATTCTAGCGGGAGTTCCAGATACGCAGTATTTT,CASSQGILAGVPDTQYF
-,TRBJ2-7,TRBD2,TRBV7-9,TGTGCCAGCAGCTTAGCGTCGGGAGGGGAGACATACGGCGAGCAGTACTTC,CASSLASGGETYGEQYF
-,TRBJ1-5,-,TRBV10-3,TGTGCCATAGGAGGGGGCAATCAGCCCCAGCATTTT,CAIGGGNQPQHF
-,TRBJ2-5,TRBD2,TRBV19,TGTGCCAGTAGTATTTTAGCTAGCGGGAGCGAGACCCAGTACTTC,CASSILASGSETQYF
-,TRBJ2-5,-,TRBV19,TGTGCCAGTGGGGACTTGCAAGAGACCCAGTACTTC,CASGDLQETQYF
-,TRBJ2-7,-,TRBV5-4,TGTGCCAGCAGCTTACCCGGGACAAGTTCCTACGAGCAGTACTTC,CASSLPGTSSYEQYF
-,TRBJ2-2,TRBD1,TRBV27,TGTGCCAGCAAGGTGGGGACAGGGGGAAACACCGGGGAGCTGTTTTTT,CASKVGTGGNTGELFF
-,TRBJ2-5,TRBD1,TRBV24-1,TGTGCCACCGCCGGGACAGCAAAAGAGACCCAGTACTTC,CATAGTAKETQYF
-,TRBJ1-4,-,TRBV6-5,TGTGCCAGCAGGGCAGGGGAGAAACTGTTTTTT,CASRAGEKLFF
-,TRBJ2-7,-,TRBV21-1,TGTGCCAGCAGCAAAGAGTGCGGGAGCGAGCAGTACTTC,CASSKECGSEQYF
few,TRBJ1-4,TRBD1,TRBV6-1,TGTGCCAGCAGTGAAGGGACAGGGCGAACTAATGAAAAACTGTTTTTT,CASSEGTGRTNEKLFF